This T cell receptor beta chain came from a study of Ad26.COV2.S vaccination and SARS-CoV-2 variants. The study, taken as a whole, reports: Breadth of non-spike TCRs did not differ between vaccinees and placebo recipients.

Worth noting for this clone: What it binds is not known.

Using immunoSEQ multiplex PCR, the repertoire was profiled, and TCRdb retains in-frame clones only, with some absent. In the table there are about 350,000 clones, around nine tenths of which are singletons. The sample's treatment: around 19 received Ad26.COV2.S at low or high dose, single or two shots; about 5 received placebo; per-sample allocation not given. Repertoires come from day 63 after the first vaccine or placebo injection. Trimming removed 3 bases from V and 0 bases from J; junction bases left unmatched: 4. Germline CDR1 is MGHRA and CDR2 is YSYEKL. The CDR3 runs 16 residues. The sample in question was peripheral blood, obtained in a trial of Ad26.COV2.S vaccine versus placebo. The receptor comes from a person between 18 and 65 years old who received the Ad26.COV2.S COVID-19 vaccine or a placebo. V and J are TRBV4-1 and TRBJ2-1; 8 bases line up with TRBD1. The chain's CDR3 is CASSHLTGGSYNEQFF. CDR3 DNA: TGCGCCAGCAGCCACCTTACAGGGGGCTCCTACAATGAGCAGTTCTTC.